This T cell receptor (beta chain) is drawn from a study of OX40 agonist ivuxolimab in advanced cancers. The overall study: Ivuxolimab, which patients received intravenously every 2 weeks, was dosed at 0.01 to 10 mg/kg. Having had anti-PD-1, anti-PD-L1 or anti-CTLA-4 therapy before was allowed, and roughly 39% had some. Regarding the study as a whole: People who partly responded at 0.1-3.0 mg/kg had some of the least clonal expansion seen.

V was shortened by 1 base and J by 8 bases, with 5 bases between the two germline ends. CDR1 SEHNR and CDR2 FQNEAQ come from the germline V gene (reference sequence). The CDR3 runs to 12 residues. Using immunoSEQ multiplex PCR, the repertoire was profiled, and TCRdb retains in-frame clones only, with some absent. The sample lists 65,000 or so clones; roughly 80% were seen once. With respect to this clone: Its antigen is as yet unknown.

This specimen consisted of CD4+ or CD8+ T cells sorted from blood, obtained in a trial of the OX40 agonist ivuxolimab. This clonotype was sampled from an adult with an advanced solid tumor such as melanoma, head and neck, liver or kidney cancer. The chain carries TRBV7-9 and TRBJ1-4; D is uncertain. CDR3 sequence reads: CASSLDREKLFF. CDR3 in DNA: TGTGCCAGCAGCTTAGACCGAGAAAAACTGTTTTTT.